What follows are 31 T cell receptor beta chains derived from one specimen sequenced in a study of radiotherapy plus CTLA-4 blockade in lung cancer. Assay used: immunoSEQ multiplex PCR; TCRdb lists only in-frame clones, some missing. This repertoire shows 50,000 to 65,000 clones, about three quarters found once; its top ten account for about 2.2%. This specimen was peripheral blood, taken from a patient treated with radiotherapy plus ipilimumab. Source of these receptors: a human donor with non-small cell lung cancer whose response to radiotherapy plus ipilimumab could not be evaluated.

The V gene is TRBV5-1, the J gene TRBJ1-5; 7 nucleotides agree with TRBD1. The CDR3 contains 14 residues. Trimming took 4 bases from V and 2 from J; bases not matched to a gene: 3. Germline loops: CDR1 SGHRS, CDR2 YFSETQ. CDR3 sequence (DNA): TGCGCCAGCAGCGGGCAGGGGGGCAATCAGCCCCAGCATTTT. Translated, it gives CASSGQGGNQPQHF.

V usage is TRBV28 and J usage is TRBJ2-3, with D tentatively TRBD2 (7 bases). Germline CDR1 MDHEN, CDR2 SYDVKM. V was clipped by 3 bases and J by 3 bases, with 13 bases between them. The CDR3 loop spans 15 amino acids. The CDR3 DNA reads as TGTGCCAGCAGTTTCGTCGGGGGGCCTACAGATACGCAGTATTTT. Translating gives CASSFVGGPTDTQYF.

The chain combines TRBV7-2 with TRBJ1-5; D remains ambiguous. Germline V gene lookup returns CDR1 SGHTA and CDR2 FQGNSA. CDR3 size: 16 residues. Trimming left V 7 bases short and J 3 bases short, with 19 bases between. The CDR3 region is CASTPSRRSLNQPQHF. In DNA, the CDR3 is TGTGCCAGCACCCCCTCCAGGCGATCTCTCAATCAGCCCCAGCATTTT.

The rearrangement uses TRBV11-2 and TRBJ2-2; possible D gene TRBD1, 5 bases. The CDR3 is 18 residues long. Per the germline V gene, CDR1 is SGHAT and CDR2 is FQNNGV. The germline V and J ends were trimmed by 0 bases and 0 bases, with 14 bases remaining between them. CDR3 DNA: TGTGCCAGCAGCTTAGAATTGGGGCCGCGCGCGAACACCGGGGAGCTGTTTTTT. It specifies CASSLELGPRANTGELFF.

V gene TRBV9 combines with J gene TRBJ1-1, with 7 bases that match TRBD1. J was trimmed by 4 bases and V by 0 bases; bases with no gene match: 3. The CDR3 has 14 residues. Germline loops: CDR1 SGDLS, CDR2 YYNGEE. The CDR3 DNA is TGTGCCAGCAGCGTAGCAGGGGGGAGCACTGAAGCTTTCTTT. Amino acids: CASSVAGGSTEAFF.

The chain has TRBV20-1 and TRBJ2-1; weak D call: TRBD1 (6 bases). Trimming removed 6 bases from V and 7 bases from J, with 10 bases in between. This CDR3 spans 11 amino acids. Germline V gene lookup returns CDR1 DFQATT and CDR2 SNEGSKA (reference sequence). Here the CDR3 DNA reads TGCAGTGCCTACGGACAGAATGAGCAGTTCTTC. As protein: CSAYGQNEQFF.

This clone has a single count. This chain uses TRBV2 with TRBJ2-3; D not certain. Looked up from germline, CDR1 is SNHLY and CDR2 is FYNNEI. Trimming removed 5 bases at V and 1 base at J, with 7 bases between. The CDR3 is made up of 13 amino acids. The CDR3 region is CASSTSGTDTQYF. CDR3 nucleotides: TGTGCCAGCAGTACCAGCGGCACAGATACGCAGTATTTT.

This clone was counted between two and nine times. CDR3 DNA: TGTGCCAGCAGTGATCCAAGTCTTGGGACAGGGTATGGCTACACCTTC. Translation gives CASSDPSLGTGYGYTF. This chain joins TRBV28 and TRBJ1-2, with 9 bases aligning to TRBD1. Germline CDR1 is MDHEN and CDR2 is SYDVKM. This CDR3 comprises 16 residues. The V gene end was trimmed by 5 bases and the J gene end by 5 bases; junction bases not matched to a gene: 12.

The rearrangement links TRBV4-3 to TRBJ1-1; D unclear. The CDR3 runs 18 residues. Trimming left V 0 bases short and J 4 bases short, with 21 bases between. Germline CDR1 reads LGHNA; CDR2 reads YSLEER. In DNA form, the CDR3 reads TGCGCCAGCAGCCAAGATGCGGCGCAGCGGGCATGGGGCACTGAAGCTTTCTTT. Translating it yields CASSQDAAQRAWGTEAFF.

The chain has TRBV7-2 and TRBJ2-7, with 9 positions matching TRBD2. The CDR3 is 15 residues long. The V and J ends lost 1 base and 2 bases, in that order; junction bases with no gene match: 3. Per the germline V gene, CDR1 is SGHTA and CDR2 is FQGNSA. The CDR3 is CASSLEGLATYEQYF. Written as DNA, the CDR3 is TGTGCCAGCAGCTTAGAGGGACTAGCTACCTACGAGCAGTACTTC.

The rearrangement uses TRBV21-1 and TRBJ2-7; the table's D call, TRBD1, was not checked against the DNA. TRBV21-1 is annotated as a pseudogene. CDR3 length equals 17 residues. The chain's CDR3 is CASSKFIPTRLIYEQYF. As DNA, the CDR3 is TGTGCCAGCAGCAAATTCATCCCGACACGATTGATCTACGAGCAGTACTTC.

The J gene is TRBJ2-3, the V gene TRBV6-5, with 7 bases aligning to TRBD2. Germline lookup yields CDR1 MNHEY and CDR2 SVGAGI. Trimming cost V 5 bases and J 6 bases; bases outside gene matches: 8. The CDR3 covers 14 residues. CDR3 nucleotides: TGTGCCAGCAGTACACCCCTGGGGGGGGATACGCAGTATTTT. Its translation is CASSTPLGGDTQYF.

The chain carries TRBV6-5 and TRBJ1-2, with TRBD1 matching over 9 bases. The CDR3 consists of 14 residues. Looked up from germline, CDR1 is MNHEY and CDR2 is SVGAGI. Unmatched junction bases numbered 9, after V lost 5 bases and J lost 8 bases. CDR3 bases: TGTGCCAGCAGTGGACAGGGGCATAAGGGAGGCTACACCTTC. Translating it yields CASSGQGHKGGYTF.

On this clone itself: Other DNA sequences in the sample encode the same CDR3. This chain uses TRBV7-2 with TRBJ1-5, with TRBD1 matching 7 bases. From germline, CDR1 is SGHTA and CDR2 FQGNSA. The CDR3 length is 14 residues. The trim removed 2 bases at V and 4 bases at J, leaving 2 bases unmatched. CDR3 sequence reads: CASSLQGGNQPQHF. The DNA of the CDR3 is TGTGCCAGCAGCTTACAGGGGGGTAATCAGCCCCAGCATTTT.

This chain uses TRBV6-5 with TRBJ2-6; D is undetermined. V was cut by 6 bases and J by 0 bases, with 6 bases left in between. CDR1 and CDR2 (germline): MNHEY, SVGAGI. The CDR3 totals 14 residues. CDR3 region: CASRQSSGANVLTF. Here the CDR3 DNA reads TGTGCCAGCAGACAGTCCTCTGGGGCCAACGTCCTGACTTTC.

The chain employs TRBV6-5 and TRBJ2-1, with 9 positions matching TRBD2. Germline lookup yields CDR1 MNHEY and CDR2 SVGAGI. The CDR3 has 15 amino acids. The junction had 9 bases not matched to a gene; V was cut back by 2 bases and J by 10 bases. CDR3 DNA sequence: TGTGCCAGCAGTTACCAACTAGCGGGCCGGGGGGAGCAGTTCTTC. It codes for CASSYQLAGRGEQFF.

The V gene is TRBV29-1, the J gene TRBJ1-2; the D gene is possibly TRBD1 (6 bases). Germline CDR1 and CDR2: SQVTM and ANQGSEA. Trimming removed 2 bases from V and 4 bases from J, with 11 bases in between. The CDR3 spans 13 residues. As DNA, the CDR3 is TGCAGCGTTGAAAGAAGCAGGGGCTATGGCTACACCTTC. Translation: CSVERSRGYGYTF.

The chain uses TRBV7-6 and TRBJ2-7; TRBD1 might be the D (6 bases). The germline gives CDR1 SGHVS, CDR2 FNYEAQ. V lost 2 bases to trimming and J lost 2 bases, with 13 bases between them. This CDR3 spans 15 amino acids. The CDR3 DNA sequence: TGTGCCAGCAGCTTATCGGACAGTCCGACCTACGAGCAGTACTTC. Translation: CASSLSDSPTYEQYF.

The table lists this clone with a count of one. The chain joins TRBV19 to TRBJ1-5; 7 nucleotides agree with TRBD1. Germline V gene sequence: CDR1 LNHDA, CDR2 SQIVND (reference sequence). The CDR3 sequence is 15 residues long. The trim removed 4 bases at V and 4 bases at J, leaving 7 bases unmatched. The CDR3 loop is CASSRAGTANQPQHF. The CDR3 nucleotides read TGTGCCAGTAGTAGGGCCGGGACAGCTAATCAGCCCCAGCATTTT.

The chain carries TRBV30 and TRBJ1-2; D gene uncertain. The CDR3 totals 12 residues. In germline, CDR1 is GTSNPN, CDR2 SVGIG (reference sequence). The V end was cut by 6 bases, the J end by 8 bases, with 16 bases between. This CDR3 reads CACSRDTPGYTF. The CDR3 bases are TGTGCCTGTAGTAGAGACACTCCGGGCTACACCTTC.

The rearrangement links TRBV7-2 to TRBJ2-6, with TRBD2 as a possible D gene (5 bases). CDR1 is SGHTA and CDR2 is FQGNSA in the germline V gene. The CDR3 contains 17 residues. The germline V and J ends were trimmed by 4 bases and 4 bases, with 17 bases remaining between them. The CDR3 nucleotides are TGTGCCAGCAGCTACAATGGACTGACTACAGGGGCCAACGTCCTGACTTTC. It codes for CASSYNGLTTGANVLTF.

The V gene is TRBV25-1, the J gene TRBJ1-4; D is unresolved. CDR1 and CDR2 (germline): MGHDK, SYGVNS. Deletions cut 1 base from V and 5 bases from J, with 8 bases between. CDR3 length: 14 residues. The CDR3 reads CASSEFTVNEKLFF. As DNA, the CDR3 is TGTGCCAGCAGTGAATTTACAGTGAATGAAAAACTGTTTTTT.

The rearrangement uses TRBV5-4 and TRBJ1-1; 9 nucleotides align to TRBD1. The length of the CDR3 is 15 residues. Germline CDR1 and CDR2: SGHNT and YYREEE (reference sequence). J was trimmed by 2 bases and V by 4 bases; bases with no gene match: 6. The CDR3 DNA reads TGTGCCAGCAGCGCCTGGGACAGGGTAAACACTGAAGCTTTCTTT. This sequence encodes CASSAWDRVNTEAFF.

The chain couples TRBV7-9 to TRBJ2-5, with a possible D match to TRBD2 (6 bases). The V and J ends lost 3 bases and 4 bases respectively, with 15 bases between them. Germline V gene sequence: CDR1 SEHNR, CDR2 FQNEAQ (reference sequence). The CDR3 covers 15 residues. Here the CDR3 reads CASSFGGARRETQYF. CDR3 nucleotide sequence: TGTGCCAGCAGCTTCGGCGGGGCCCGGCGAGAGACCCAGTACTTC.

The table lists this clone with a few counts. Mismatch with germline at one junction end may stem from a read error. This sequence joins TRBV7-2 and TRBJ2-7, with 12 bases matching TRBD2. Germline loops: CDR1 SGHTA, CDR2 FQGNSA. The CDR3 extends over 16 amino acids. CDR3 loop: CASSLAASGRAYEQYF. CDR3 DNA sequence: TGTGCCAGCAGCCTAGCGGCTAGCGGGAGGGCTTACGAGCAGTACTTC.

This rearrangement joins TRBV29-1 to TRBJ2-7; weak D call: TRBD2 (5 bases). V lost 2 bases, J lost 1 base, and 21 bases lay in between. CDR1 and CDR2 from the germline V gene are SQVTM and ANQGSEA. There are 17 residues in the CDR3. The CDR3 nucleotides read TGCAGCGTTGAATACCTTAGCGCCAGAACTTATTCCTACGAGCAGTACTTC. Translating it yields CSVEYLSARTYSYEQYF.

The chain joins TRBV5-6 to TRBJ2-5; D may be TRBD2 (6 bases). The V gene's germline CDR1 is SGHDT and CDR2 YYEEEE. The ends were cut back, 1 base at V and 7 bases at J, with 17 bases in the middle. The CDR3 runs 15 residues. The CDR3 DNA reads as TGTGCCAGCAGCTTGTTGGCGGGATCATCGAGGACCCAGTACTTC. As protein: CASSLLAGSSRTQYF.

The chain couples TRBV18 to TRBJ2-2; TRBD2 aligns across 8 bases. V shed 3 bases and J 3 bases; nucleotides not matched to a gene: 3. CDR1 KGHSH and CDR2 LQKENI come from the germline V gene. This CDR3 contains 15 residues. The DNA of the CDR3 is TGTGCCAGCTCACCGGGACTAGTAGACACCGGGGAGCTGTTTTTT. The encoded protein is CASSPGLVDTGELFF. Together with reference TRBV18 and TRBJ2-2, the CDR3 gives the full variable domain: NAGVMQNPRHLVRRRGQEARLRCSPMKGHSHVYWYRQLPEEGLKFMVYLQKENIIDESGMPKERFSAEFPKEGPSILRIQQVVRGDSAAYFCASSPGLVDTGELFFGEGSRLTVL.

The J gene is TRBJ1-1, the V gene TRBV18; D perhaps matches TRBD1 (5 bases). The CDR3 totals 15 residues. V lost 3 bases, J lost 6 bases, and 17 bases lay in between. Germline V gene data show CDR1 as KGHSH and CDR2 as LQKENI. CDR3 bases: TGTGCCAGCTCACCTGGACAAGGAGGGTTGTCTGAAGCTTTCTTT. It encodes CASSPGQGGLSEAFF.

The chain couples TRBV6-5 to TRBJ2-1; TRBD1 is a possible D gene (5 bases). The CDR3 has 13 residues. CDR1 MNHEY and CDR2 SVGAGI come from the germline V gene. Trimming took off 0 bases at V and 10 bases at J, with 10 bases between the two ends. The CDR3 coding sequence is TGTGCCAGCAGTTACTCGTGGGGCGAAGAGCAGTTCTTC. This codes for CASSYSWGEEQFF.

The chain uses TRBV7-2 and TRBJ2-7, with a possible D match to TRBD1 (5 bases). Germline V gene sequence: CDR1 SGHTA, CDR2 FQGNSA. There are 14 residues in the CDR3. Between the trimmed V and J ends, which lost 2 bases and 6 bases, there was a span of 14 bases. CDR3: CASSLTGRLGEQYF. CDR3 in DNA: TGTGCCAGCAGCTTAACAGGACGGTTAGGCGAGCAGTACTTC.